This TCR beta chain was sequenced during a study of CD8 T cells in ankylosing spondylitis. CDR1 and CDR2 (germline): SGHKS, YYEKEE (reference sequence). The CDR3 totals 14 residues. V was clipped by 6 bases and J by 5 bases, with 17 bases between them. Study observations and caveats: Researchers report that disease-linked clones proved CD8+ and relatively rare in peripheral blood. Made up of eight or nine highly homologous variants, a TCR beta motif appeared characteristic of ankylosing spondylitis blood. There was reportedly significant enrichment of clones that were disease-linked in matched ankylosing spondylitis synovial fluid. There were earlier reports of some motif variants in reactive arthritis synovial fluid and blood.

This clonotype turned up a few times. Its antigen is unidentified. A single record per CDR3 protein comes from TCRdb applying MiXCR to the 5' RACE reads. The sample contains roughly 440,000 distinct CDR3 sequences, 17% of which appear only once. This clonotype was sampled from a male donor with ankylosing spondylitis. Sequencing input: blood, either unsorted or a sorted T cell fraction (not recorded which). This chain connects TRBV5-5 to TRBJ1-1; possibly TRBD1 for D (6 bases). As DNA, the CDR3 is TGTGCCAGCACCCGCGGGGGGGGGCAAACTGAAGCTTTCTTT. Protein product: CASTRGGGQTEAFF.